This T cell receptor (beta chain) appears in the sequencing data of a study of regulatory T cells in long-lasting Graves disease. As for the study in general: In persistent Graves' disease, antithyroid drugs had been taken for over 5 years and TSH receptor antibodies stayed positive.

Time point in this sample: persistent/refractory GD, antithyroid drugs over 5 years with positive TRAb. PBMCs provided the RNA from which the TCR library was made. Into tubes containing EDTA, about 9 milliliters of peripheral blood were drawn. In building TCR beta libraries, iRepertoire HTBI primers were used together with Arm-PCR of CDR3 regions. From the multiplex PCR reads, TCRdb called clonotypes with MiXCR, one entry per CDR3 protein. The data contain roughly 700,000 distinct CDR3 sequences, around 30% of them seen just once; the ten biggest clones take up 35% to 55%. Study conclusions and caveats: With persistent disease, TRBV28, TRBJ1-2 and TRBJ2-5 were the favored segments.

About this clonotype itself: Its antigen is undetermined.

V shed 4 bases, J shed 7 bases, and the junction held 9 bases outside the gene matches. Germline assignment: CDR1 SEHNR and CDR2 FQNEAQ (reference sequence). The CDR3 sequence is 15 residues long. This TCR derives from a female donor with Graves disease. Here the sequenced sample was peripheral blood mononuclear cells (PBMCs), taken when the disease was refractory, from a patient treated with antithyroid drugs. The rearrangement links TRBV7-9 to TRBJ1-5, with 8 bases matching TRBD1. The CDR3: CASSSDRGEGQPQHF. The CDR3 DNA reads as TGTGCCAGCAGCTCCGACAGGGGCGAGGGGCAGCCCCAGCATTTT. Based on the CDR3 plus reference TRBV7-9 and TRBJ1-5, the full variable domain is DTGVSQNPRHKITKRGQNVTFRCDPISEHNRLYWYRQTLGQGPEFLTYFQNEAQLEKSRLLSDRFSAERPKGSFSTLEIQRTEQGDSAMYLCASSSDRGEGQPQHFGDGTRLSIL.